The source of this TCR beta chain is a study of Ad26.COV2.S vaccination and SARS-CoV-2 variants. TCRdb's table, derived via immunoSEQ multiplex PCR, lists solely in-frame clones and lacks some. The repertoire holds roughly 100,000 clones, with 60% to 85% as singletons. Unmatched junction bases numbered 4, after V lost 8 bases and J lost 0 bases. The CDR3 has 14 residues. From germline, CDR1 is ENHRY and CDR2 SYGVKD. The specimen comprised peripheral blood, sampled after recovery from COVID-19. The chain joins TRBV10-3 to TRBJ2-3; 8 bases line up with TRBD2. This sequence was found in a human donor who had recovered from COVID-19. The CDR3 protein is CAIASGGSTDTQYF. The CDR3 bases are TGTGCCATCGCAAGCGGGGGTAGCACAGATACGCAGTATTTT.